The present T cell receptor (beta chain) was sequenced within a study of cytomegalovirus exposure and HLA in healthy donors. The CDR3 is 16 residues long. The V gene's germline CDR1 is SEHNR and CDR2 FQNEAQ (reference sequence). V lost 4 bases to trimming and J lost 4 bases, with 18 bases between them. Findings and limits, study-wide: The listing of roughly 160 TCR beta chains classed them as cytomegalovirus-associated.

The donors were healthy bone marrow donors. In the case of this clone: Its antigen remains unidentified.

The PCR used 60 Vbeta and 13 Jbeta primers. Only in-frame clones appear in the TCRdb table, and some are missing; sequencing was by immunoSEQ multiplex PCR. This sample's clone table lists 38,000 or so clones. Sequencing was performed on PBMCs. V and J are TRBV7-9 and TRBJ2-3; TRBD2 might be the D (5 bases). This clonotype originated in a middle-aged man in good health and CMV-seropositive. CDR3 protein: CASSSPLLDRPDTQYF. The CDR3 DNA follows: TGTGCCAGCAGCTCCCCCTTACTAGATCGCCCAGATACGCAGTATTTT.